This T cell receptor (beta chain) was obtained from a study of glioma-infiltrating T cells. Points from the study as a whole: Only very few CDR3 sequences appeared in both tissue and blood. Gliomas, especially low-grade, showed above-expected tissue-blood divergence; non-neoplastic patients showed below.

Trimming removed 0 bases from V and 3 bases from J; junction bases left unmatched: 1. The germline CDR1 and CDR2 sequences are MNHNY and SVGAGI (reference sequence). This CDR3 comprises 14 residues. This clonotype was seen at least ten times. As yet, its antigen is unknown. Amplification of TCR alpha and beta CDR3 regions from RNA used iRepertoire nested multiplex PCR. One-step reverse transcription and amplification started from approximately 100-400 ng of tissue mRNA or PBMC total RNA. Each CDR3 protein is one row after TCRdb ran MiXCR on the multiplex PCR reads. The top ten clones hold roughly 21% of a sample with roughly 190,000 distinct CDR3 sequences, about 31% of them seen once.

The V call is TRBV6-6, the J call TRBJ2-7; 8 nucleotides align to TRBD2. The sequence was obtained from a human donor with low-grade glioma or glioblastoma, undergoing nonglioma brain surgery, or in good health (not recorded which). Sequenced material: glioma tissue, nonneoplastic brain tissue, or PBMCs (not recorded which). The CDR3 loop reads CASSYSGLDYEQYF. CDR3 DNA: TGTGCCAGCAGTTACTCGGGACTAGACTACGAGCAGTACTTC.